The T cell receptor beta chain described here comes from a study of CXCR3-negative and CXCR3-positive naive CD8 T cells. TRB cDNA was prepared as libraries by UMI-labeled 5' RACE. For each CDR3 protein, TCRdb gives one entry from its re-call of the 5' RACE reads, without DNA. The clone table shows about 90,000 distinct CDR3 sequences, with the ten largest holding approximately 1.1%. With regard to this clonotype: Its cognate antigen is unknown.

Points from the study as a whole: With CXCR3 expression partially decreased after cryopreservation, most assays relied on fresh PBMCs. TRBV-TRBJ usage was alike in naive CXCR3-negative and CXCR3-positive cells but differed in memory cells. Naive cells with CXCR3 showed TRB CDR3s that were more hydrophobic than those in CXCR3-negative naive cells.

This CDR3 has 17 amino acids. CDR1 and CDR2 (germline): SGHTA, FQGTGA. The clonotype was recovered from a human donor in good health. Some clones in this sample may be carry-over from other donors' samples. The sequenced sample was naive CXCR3- CD8+ T cells from blood. The subset is: CD45RO-CCR7+CD27+CD95- naive CD8+ T cells lacking CXCR3 (TNR3-). This chain joins TRBV7-3 and TRBJ2-2. This CDR3 is CASSLTFTATVTGELFF.